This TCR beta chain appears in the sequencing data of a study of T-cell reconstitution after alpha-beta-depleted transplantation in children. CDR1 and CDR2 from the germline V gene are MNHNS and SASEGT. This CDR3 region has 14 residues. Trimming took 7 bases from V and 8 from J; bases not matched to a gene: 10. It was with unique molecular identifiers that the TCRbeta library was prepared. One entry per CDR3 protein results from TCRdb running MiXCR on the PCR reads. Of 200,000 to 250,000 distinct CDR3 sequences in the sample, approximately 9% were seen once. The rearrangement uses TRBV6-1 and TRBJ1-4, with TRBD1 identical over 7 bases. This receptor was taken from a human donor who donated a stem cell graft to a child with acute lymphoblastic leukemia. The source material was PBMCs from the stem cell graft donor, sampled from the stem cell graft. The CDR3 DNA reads TGTGCCAGCACCCCGGGGCAGGGGGGAGAAAAACTGTTTTTT. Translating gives CASTPGQGGEKLFF.